This entry is about one T cell receptor beta chain. Its matching antigen is unknown. The table came from immunoSEQ multiplex PCR; TCRdb's copy has only in-frame clones and leaves some out. The sample has approximately 1,000,000 clones, about 84% seen once; the top ten hold around 0.47%. These data are taken from a study of shared clonotypes between healthy human individuals. Background on the study: Three men and a couple of women, aged 18 to 49, were donors. Study conclusions and caveats: Naive CD4 clonotype sharing across a few donors was 4% to 5.5%.

This CDR3 spans 13 amino acids. Trimming took 7 bases from V and 7 from J; bases not matched to a gene: 8. Germline V gene sequence: CDR1 MDHEN, CDR2 SYDVKM. Every contributor of samples was a Caucasian grown-up residing in Nashville, Tennessee. Specimen: memory CD4+ T cells from PBMCs. Stated subset: CD45RA-negative fraction. The genes are TRBV28 and TRBJ1-2, with 8 bases lining up with TRBD1. The TCR comes from a man younger than 35 in good health. Some clones in this sample may be carry-over from other donors' samples. The CDR3 nucleotides read TGTGCCAGCAAATCCCAGGGGGCGGGTGGCTACACCTTC. Translating gives CASKSQGAGGYTF.